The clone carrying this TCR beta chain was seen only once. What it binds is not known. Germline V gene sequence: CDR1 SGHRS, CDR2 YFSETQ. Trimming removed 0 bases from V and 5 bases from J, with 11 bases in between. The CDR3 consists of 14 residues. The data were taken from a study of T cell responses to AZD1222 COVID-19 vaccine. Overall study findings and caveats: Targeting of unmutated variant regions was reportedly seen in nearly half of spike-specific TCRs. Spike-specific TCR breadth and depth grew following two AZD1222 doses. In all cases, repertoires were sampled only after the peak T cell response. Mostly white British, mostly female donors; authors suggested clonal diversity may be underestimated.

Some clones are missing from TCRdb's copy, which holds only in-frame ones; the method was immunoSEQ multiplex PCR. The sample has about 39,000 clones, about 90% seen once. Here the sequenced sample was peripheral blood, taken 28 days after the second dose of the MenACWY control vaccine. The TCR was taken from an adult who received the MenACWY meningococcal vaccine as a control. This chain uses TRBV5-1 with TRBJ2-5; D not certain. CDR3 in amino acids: CASSLGQIQETQYF. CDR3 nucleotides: TGCGCCAGCAGCTTGGGGCAGATTCAGGAGACCCAGTACTTC.